This T cell receptor beta chain was sequenced during a study of glioma-infiltrating T cells. TCR alpha and beta CDR3 regions were amplified from RNA using iRepertoire nested multiplex PCR. TCRdb fed the multiplex PCR reads into MiXCR, producing one record per CDR3 protein. The data show approximately 93,000 distinct CDR3 sequences, with around 37% seen just once and 35% to 45% held by the top ten. Germline values: CDR1 SGHAT, CDR2 FQNNGV. This CDR3 spans 15 amino acids. Between the trimmed V and J ends, which lost 7 bases and 4 bases, there was a span of 17 bases. The receptor was isolated from a human donor with low-grade glioma or glioblastoma, undergoing nonglioma brain surgery, or in good health (not recorded which). The sample comprised glioma tissue, nonneoplastic brain tissue, or PBMCs (not recorded which). This chain connects TRBV11-2 to TRBJ1-5; TRBD1 is a possible D gene (5 bases). The CDR3 loop reads CASNQGGGGNQPQHF. CDR3 sequence (DNA): TGTGCCAGCAACCAGGGAGGAGGAGGAAATCAGCCCCAGCATTTT.